This T cell receptor (beta chain) was retrieved from a study of shared clonotypes between healthy human individuals. The CDR3 is made up of 16 amino acids. CDR1 and CDR2 (germline): MNHEY, SMNVEV (reference sequence). The V and J ends lost 3 bases and 5 bases respectively, with 17 bases between them. Some clones are missing from TCRdb's copy, which holds only in-frame ones; the method was immunoSEQ multiplex PCR. The data contain 1.4 million to 1.5 million clones, approximately 96% of them seen just once; the ten biggest clones take up 1% to 1.5%. This clonotype was sampled from a man younger than 40 in good health. The sequencing sample was made of naive CD4+ T cells sorted from blood. Subset indicated: CD45RA+ positively selected. The chain has TRBV27 and TRBJ2-1, with a possible D match to TRBD1 (6 bases). The chain's CDR3 is CASSFSRSQGHNEQFF. The CDR3, as DNA: TGTGCCAGCAGTTTTTCAAGGTCACAGGGCCACAATGAGCAGTTCTTC.